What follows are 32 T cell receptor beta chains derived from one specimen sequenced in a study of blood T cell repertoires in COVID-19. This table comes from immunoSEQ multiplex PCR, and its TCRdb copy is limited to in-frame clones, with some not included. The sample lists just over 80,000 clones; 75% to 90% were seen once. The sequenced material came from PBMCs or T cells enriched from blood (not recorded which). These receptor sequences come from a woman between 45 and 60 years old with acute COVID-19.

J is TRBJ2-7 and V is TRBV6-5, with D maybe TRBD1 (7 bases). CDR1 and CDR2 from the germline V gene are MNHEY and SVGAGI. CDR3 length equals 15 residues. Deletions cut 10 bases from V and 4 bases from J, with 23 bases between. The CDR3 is CATDRARGTYYEQYF. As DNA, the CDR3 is TGTGCCACCGACAGGGCCCGAGGGACTTATTACGAGCAGTACTTC.

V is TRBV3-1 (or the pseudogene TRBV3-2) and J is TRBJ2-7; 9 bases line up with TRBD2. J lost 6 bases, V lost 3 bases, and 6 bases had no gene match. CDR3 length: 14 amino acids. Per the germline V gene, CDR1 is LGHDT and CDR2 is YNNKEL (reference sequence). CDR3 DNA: TGTGCCAGCAGCCAGGGGGCGGGAGGGAGCGAGCAGTACTTC. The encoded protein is CASSQGAGGSEQYF.

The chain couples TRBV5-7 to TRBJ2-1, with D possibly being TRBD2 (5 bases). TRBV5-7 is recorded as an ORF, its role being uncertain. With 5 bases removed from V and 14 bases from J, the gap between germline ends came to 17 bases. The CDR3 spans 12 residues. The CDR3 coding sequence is TGTGCCAGCAGACTAGACCCTGGGCTAAAGTTCTTC. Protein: CASRLDPGLKFF.

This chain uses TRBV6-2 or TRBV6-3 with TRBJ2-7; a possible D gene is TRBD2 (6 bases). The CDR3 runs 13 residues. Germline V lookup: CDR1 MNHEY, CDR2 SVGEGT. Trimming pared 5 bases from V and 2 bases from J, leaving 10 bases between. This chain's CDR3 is CASSRDWTYEQYF. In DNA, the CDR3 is TGTGCCAGCAGTAGGGACTGGACCTACGAGCAGTACTTC.

CDR3 coding DNA: TGTGCCAGTAGTATAGTCGCTAGCGGCTACAATGAGCAGTTCTTC. Translated, it gives CASSIVASGYNEQFF. The chain recombines TRBV19 with TRBJ2-1; TRBD2 aligns across 7 bases. V lost 1 base to trimming and J lost 3 bases; unmatched junction nucleotides: 3. This CDR3 has 15 amino acids. Germline CDR1 reads LNHDA; CDR2 reads SQIVND (reference sequence).

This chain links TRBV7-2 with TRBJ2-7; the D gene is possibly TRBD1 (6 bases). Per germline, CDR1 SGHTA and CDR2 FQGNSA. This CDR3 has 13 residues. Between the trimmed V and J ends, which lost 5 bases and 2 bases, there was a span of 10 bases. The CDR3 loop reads CASSRDNTYEQYF. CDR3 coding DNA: TGTGCCAGCAGCCGGGACAACACCTACGAGCAGTACTTC.

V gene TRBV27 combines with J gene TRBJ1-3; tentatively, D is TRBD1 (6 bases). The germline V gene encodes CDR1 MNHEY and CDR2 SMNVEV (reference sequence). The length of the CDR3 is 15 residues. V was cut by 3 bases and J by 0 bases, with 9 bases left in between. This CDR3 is CASSFDRSSGNTIYF. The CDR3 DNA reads TGTGCCAGCAGTTTCGACAGGAGCTCTGGAAACACCATATATTTT.

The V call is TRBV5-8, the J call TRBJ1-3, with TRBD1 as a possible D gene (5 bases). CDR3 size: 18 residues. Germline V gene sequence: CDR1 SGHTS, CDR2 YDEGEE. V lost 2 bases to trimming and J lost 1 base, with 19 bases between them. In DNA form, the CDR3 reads TGTGCCAGCAGCTTCGGTTTTTTTCAGGGAGGGTCTGGAAACACCATATATTTT. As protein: CASSFGFFQGGSGNTIYF.

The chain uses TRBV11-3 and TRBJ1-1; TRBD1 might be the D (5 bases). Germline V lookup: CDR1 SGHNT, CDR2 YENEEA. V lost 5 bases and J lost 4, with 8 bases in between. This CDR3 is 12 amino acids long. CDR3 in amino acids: CASSRGSTEAFF. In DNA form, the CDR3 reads TGTGCCAGCAGCCGGGGGTCCACTGAAGCTTTCTTT.

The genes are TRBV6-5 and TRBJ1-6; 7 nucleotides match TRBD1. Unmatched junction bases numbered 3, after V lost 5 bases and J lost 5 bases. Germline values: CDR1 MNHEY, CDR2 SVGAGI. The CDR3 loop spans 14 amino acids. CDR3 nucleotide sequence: TGTGCCAGCAGTCAACAGGGGAATAATTCACCCCTCCACTTT. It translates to CASSQQGNNSPLHF.

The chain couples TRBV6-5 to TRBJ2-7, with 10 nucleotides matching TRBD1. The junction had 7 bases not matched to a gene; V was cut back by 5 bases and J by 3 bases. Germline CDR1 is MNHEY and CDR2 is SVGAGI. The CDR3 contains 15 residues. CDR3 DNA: TGTGCCAGCAGTACTGGACAGGGGGTCATCTACGAGCAGTACTTC. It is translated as CASSTGQGVIYEQYF.

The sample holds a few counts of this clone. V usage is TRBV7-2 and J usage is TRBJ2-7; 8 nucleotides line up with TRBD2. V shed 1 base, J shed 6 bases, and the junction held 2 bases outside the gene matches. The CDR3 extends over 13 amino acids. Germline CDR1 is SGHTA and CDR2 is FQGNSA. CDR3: CASSLVAGGEQYF. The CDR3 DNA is TGTGCCAGCAGCTTAGTCGCGGGAGGCGAGCAGTACTTC.

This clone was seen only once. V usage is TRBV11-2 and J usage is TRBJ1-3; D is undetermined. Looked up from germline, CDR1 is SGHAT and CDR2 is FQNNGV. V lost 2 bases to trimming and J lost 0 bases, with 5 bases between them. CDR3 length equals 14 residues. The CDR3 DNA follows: TGTGCCAGCAGCTTATCCCTCTCTGGAAACACCATATATTTT. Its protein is CASSLSLSGNTIYF.

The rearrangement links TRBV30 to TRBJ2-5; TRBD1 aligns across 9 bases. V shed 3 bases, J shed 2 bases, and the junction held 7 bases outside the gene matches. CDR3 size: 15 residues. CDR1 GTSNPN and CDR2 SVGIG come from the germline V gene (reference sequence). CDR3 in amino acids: CAWSRNRGPQETQYF. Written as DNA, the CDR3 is TGTGCCTGGAGCAGGAACAGGGGGCCTCAAGAGACCCAGTACTTC.

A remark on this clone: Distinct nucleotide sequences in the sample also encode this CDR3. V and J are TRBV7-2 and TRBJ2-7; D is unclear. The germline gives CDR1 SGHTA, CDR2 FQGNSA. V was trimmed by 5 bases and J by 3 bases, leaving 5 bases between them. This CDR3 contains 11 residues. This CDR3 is CASSPNYEQYF. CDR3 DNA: TGTGCCAGCAGCCCTAACTACGAGCAGTACTTC.

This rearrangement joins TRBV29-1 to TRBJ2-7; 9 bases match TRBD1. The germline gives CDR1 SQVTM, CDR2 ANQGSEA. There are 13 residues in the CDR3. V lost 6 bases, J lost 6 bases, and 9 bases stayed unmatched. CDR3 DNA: TGCAGCGTCGTAACAGGGGGCCGTGGCGAGCAGTACTTC. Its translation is CSVVTGGRGEQYF.

The CDR3 loop reads CASSQRKLDRGSGPTFNSPLHF. CDR3 DNA sequence: TGTGCCAGCAGCCAACGAAAATTAGACAGGGGGTCGGGACCTACGTTTAATTCACCCCTCCACTTT. The chain joins TRBV3-1 (or the pseudogene TRBV3-2) to TRBJ1-6; TRBD1 matches 9 bases. With 2 bases clipped from V and 6 bases from J, the junction kept 23 bases outside the gene matches. In germline, CDR1 is LGHDT, CDR2 YNNKEL (reference sequence). This CDR3 has 22 residues.

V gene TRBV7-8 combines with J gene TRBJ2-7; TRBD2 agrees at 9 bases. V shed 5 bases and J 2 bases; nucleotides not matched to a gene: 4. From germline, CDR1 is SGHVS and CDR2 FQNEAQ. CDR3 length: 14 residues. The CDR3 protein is CASSGLAGPYEQYF. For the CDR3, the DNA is TGTGCCAGCAGCGGGCTAGCGGGGCCCTACGAGCAGTACTTC.

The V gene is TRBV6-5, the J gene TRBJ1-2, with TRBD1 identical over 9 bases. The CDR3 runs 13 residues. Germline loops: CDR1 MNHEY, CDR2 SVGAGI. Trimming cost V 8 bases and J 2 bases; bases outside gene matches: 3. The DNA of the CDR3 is TGTGCCAGCCGGGGGACAGGGAACTATGGCTACACCTTC. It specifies CASRGTGNYGYTF.

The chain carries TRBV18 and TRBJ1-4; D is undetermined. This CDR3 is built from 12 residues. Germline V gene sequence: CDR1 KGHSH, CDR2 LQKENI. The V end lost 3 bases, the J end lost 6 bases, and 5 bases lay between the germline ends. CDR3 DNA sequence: TGTGCCAGCTCACCCTCTGATGAAAAACTGTTTTTT. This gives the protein CASSPSDEKLFF.

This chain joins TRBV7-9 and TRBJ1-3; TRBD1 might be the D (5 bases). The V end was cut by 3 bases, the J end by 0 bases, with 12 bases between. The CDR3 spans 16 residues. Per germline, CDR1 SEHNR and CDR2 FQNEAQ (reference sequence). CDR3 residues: CASSFRQQNSGNTIYF. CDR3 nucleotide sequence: TGTGCCAGCAGCTTCCGACAGCAGAACTCTGGAAACACCATATATTTT.

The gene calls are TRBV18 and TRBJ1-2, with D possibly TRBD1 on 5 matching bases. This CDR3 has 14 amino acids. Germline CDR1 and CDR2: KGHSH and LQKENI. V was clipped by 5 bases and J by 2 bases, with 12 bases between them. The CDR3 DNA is TGTGCCAGCTCAGGGGAGGGGCTGAACTATGGCTACACCTTC. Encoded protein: CASSGEGLNYGYTF.

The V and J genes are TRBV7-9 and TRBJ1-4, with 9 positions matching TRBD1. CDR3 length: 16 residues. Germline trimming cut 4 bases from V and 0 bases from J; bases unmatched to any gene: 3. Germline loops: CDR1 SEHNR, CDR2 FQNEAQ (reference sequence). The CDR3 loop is CASSSRQGATNEKLFF. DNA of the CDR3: TGTGCCAGCAGCTCTCGACAGGGGGCAACTAATGAAAAACTGTTTTTT.

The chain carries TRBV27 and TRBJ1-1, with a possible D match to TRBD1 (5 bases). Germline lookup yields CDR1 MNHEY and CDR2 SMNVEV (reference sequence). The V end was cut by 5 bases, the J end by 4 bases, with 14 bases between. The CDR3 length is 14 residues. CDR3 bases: TGTGCCAGCAGTATTGCAAGGACATCCACTGAAGCTTTCTTT. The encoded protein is CASSIARTSTEAFF.

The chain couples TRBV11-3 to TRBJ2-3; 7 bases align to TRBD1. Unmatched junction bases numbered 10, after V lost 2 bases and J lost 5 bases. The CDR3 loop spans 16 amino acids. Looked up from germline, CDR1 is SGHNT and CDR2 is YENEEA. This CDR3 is CASSLQGDLSQDTQYF. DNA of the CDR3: TGTGCCAGCAGCTTACAGGGGGACCTTTCGCAAGATACGCAGTATTTT.

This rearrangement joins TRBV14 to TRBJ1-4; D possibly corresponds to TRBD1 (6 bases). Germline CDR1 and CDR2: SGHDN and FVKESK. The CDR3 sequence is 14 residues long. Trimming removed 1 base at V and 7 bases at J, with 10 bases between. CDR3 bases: TGTGCCAGCAGCCAAGCGCAAGGGGGTGAAAAACTGTTTTTT. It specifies CASSQAQGGEKLFF.

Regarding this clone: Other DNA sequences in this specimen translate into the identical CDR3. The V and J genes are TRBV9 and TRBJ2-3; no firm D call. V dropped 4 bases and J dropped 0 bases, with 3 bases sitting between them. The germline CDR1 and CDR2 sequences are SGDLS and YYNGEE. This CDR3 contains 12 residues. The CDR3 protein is CASSPSTDTQYF. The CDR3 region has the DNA TGTGCCAGCAGCCCTAGCACAGATACGCAGTATTTT.

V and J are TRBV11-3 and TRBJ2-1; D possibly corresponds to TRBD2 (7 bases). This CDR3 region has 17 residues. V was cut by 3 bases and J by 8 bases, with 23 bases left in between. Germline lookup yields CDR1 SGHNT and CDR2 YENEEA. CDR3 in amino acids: CASSFGGAGNLGDEQFF. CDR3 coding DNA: TGTGCCAGCAGCTTTGGGGGGGCGGGGAACTTAGGCGATGAGCAGTTCTTC.

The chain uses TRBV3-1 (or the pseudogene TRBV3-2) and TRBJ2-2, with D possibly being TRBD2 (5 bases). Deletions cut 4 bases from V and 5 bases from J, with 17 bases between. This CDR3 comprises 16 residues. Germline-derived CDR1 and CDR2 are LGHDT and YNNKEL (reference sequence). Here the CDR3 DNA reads TGTGCCAGCAGCCCTTGGGCCCAAGCGGAAACCGGGGAGCTGTTTTTT. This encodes CASSPWAQAETGELFF.

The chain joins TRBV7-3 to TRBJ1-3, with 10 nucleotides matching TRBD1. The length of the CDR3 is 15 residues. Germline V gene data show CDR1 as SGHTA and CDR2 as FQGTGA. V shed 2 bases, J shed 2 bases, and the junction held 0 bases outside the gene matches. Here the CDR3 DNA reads TGTGCCAGCAGCTTAGACAGGGGGCCTGGAAACACCATATATTTT. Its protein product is CASSLDRGPGNTIYF.

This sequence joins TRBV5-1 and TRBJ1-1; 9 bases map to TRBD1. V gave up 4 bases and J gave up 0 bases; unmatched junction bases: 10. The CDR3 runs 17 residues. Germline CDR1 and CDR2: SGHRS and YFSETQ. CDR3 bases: TGCGCCAGCAGCCGTGCCGGGACAGGGTTCATGAACACTGAAGCTTTCTTT. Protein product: CASSRAGTGFMNTEAFF.

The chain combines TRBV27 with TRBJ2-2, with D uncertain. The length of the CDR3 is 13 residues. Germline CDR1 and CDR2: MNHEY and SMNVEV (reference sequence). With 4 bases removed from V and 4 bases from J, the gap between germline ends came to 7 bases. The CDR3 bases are TGTGCCAGCAGTTCCCCCTTCACCGGGGAGCTGTTTTTT. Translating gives CASSSPFTGELFF.